These 26 T cell receptor beta chains share one sample of origin, sequenced in a study of Graves' ophthalmopathy and Graves' hyperthyroidism. The sequenced template was RNA, covering the TCR beta CDR3 region. The first-round RT-PCR employed HTBI primers together with the Qiagen OneStep RT-PCR kit. A multiplex PCR was then performed as the second round. In TCRdb, the multiplex PCR reads were re-called with MiXCR into one record per CDR3 protein. This table holds fewer than 400,000 distinct CDR3 sequences, approximately 20% found once. Sequenced sample: peripheral blood. Receptors were obtained from a woman between 18 and 29 years old with Graves' ophthalmopathy.

There are many counts of this clonotype. The chain is built from TRBV10-2 and TRBJ1-2; D call uncertain. The germline V and J ends were trimmed by 3 bases and 2 bases, with 4 bases remaining between them. Germline V CDR1 and CDR2: WSHSY, SAAADI. This CDR3 comprises 12 residues. The CDR3 DNA is TGCGCCAGCAGTGACCAAAACTATGGCTACACCTTC. Residues: CASSDQNYGYTF.

This clonotype was observed at least ten times. The chain joins TRBV28 to TRBJ1-1, with D unclear. The V end lost 6 bases, the J end lost 6 bases, and 20 bases lay between the germline ends. This CDR3 has 15 residues. Germline V gives CDR1 MDHEN, CDR2 SYDVKM. The CDR3 bases are TGTGCCAGCAGCACCGGTGGGGTTGGACTTTCTGAAGCTTTCTTT. It encodes CASSTGGVGLSEAFF.

The V gene is TRBV5-1, the J gene TRBJ2-7, with D tentatively TRBD2 (6 bases). Trimming stripped 3 bases from V and 0 bases from J, with 10 bases between. The CDR3 loop spans 14 amino acids. Germline assignment: CDR1 SGHRS and CDR2 YFSETQ. CDR3 sequence (DNA): TGCGCCAGCAGCTGGGGGGAGATCTCCTACGAGCAGTACTTC. This codes for CASSWGEISYEQYF.

This clonotype was recorded at least ten times. The chain joins TRBV6-5 to TRBJ2-5; D call uncertain. The germline gives CDR1 MNHEY, CDR2 SVGAGI. V was pared by 6 bases and J by 0 bases, with 8 bases between. The CDR3 sequence is 13 residues long. The CDR3 sequence: CASSWYNQETQYF. As DNA, the CDR3 is TGTGCCAGCAGCTGGTATAACCAAGAGACCCAGTACTTC.

This clonotype occurred many times. This chain links TRBV28 with TRBJ1-2; 8 bases align to TRBD1. In germline, CDR1 is MDHEN, CDR2 SYDVKM. With V trimmed by 5 bases and J by 5 bases, 10 bases remained unmatched. The CDR3 is 15 residues long. CDR3 sequence: CASSPIKTGVYGYTF. CDR3 nucleotides: TGTGCCAGCAGTCCCATCAAGACAGGGGTTTATGGCTACACCTTC.

This clonotype was observed many times. The chain has TRBV6-2 or TRBV6-3 and TRBJ2-5; D remains unclear. The germline gives CDR1 MNHEY, CDR2 SVGEGT. This CDR3 has 16 residues. The ends were cut back, 6 bases at V and 4 bases at J, with 21 bases in the middle. The CDR3 protein is CASSPWKSSHGETQYF. CDR3 DNA: TGTGCCAGCAGCCCCTGGAAGAGCAGTCATGGAGAGACCCAGTACTTC.

This clonotype occurred many times. V gene TRBV7-2 combines with J gene TRBJ1-6; perhaps TRBD1 as D (5 bases). The V and J ends lost 3 bases and 10 bases respectively, with 16 bases between them. Germline CDR1 and CDR2: SGHTA and FQGNSA. The CDR3 consists of 15 residues. The CDR3 nucleotides read TGTGCCAGCAGCTTTACCCTTGGGGCAGGCTCACCCCTCCACTTT. Protein product: CASSFTLGAGSPLHF.

This clonotype was observed at least ten times. The rearrangement links TRBV4-3 to TRBJ1-3; D is undetermined. V dropped 3 bases and J dropped 4 bases, with 7 bases sitting between them. The germline V gene has CDR1 LGHNA and CDR2 YSLEER. This CDR3 comprises 13 residues. CDR3 nucleotides: TGCGCCAGCAGCCAGGGTACAGGAAACACCATATATTTT. Translated: CASSQGTGNTIYF.

This clonotype appeared many times. The chain couples TRBV28 to TRBJ1-5, with D unclear. Trimming stripped 3 bases from V and 2 bases from J, with 14 bases between. The CDR3 contains 16 residues. CDR1 is MDHEN, CDR2 SYDVKM, per germline. DNA for the CDR3: TGTGCCAGCAGTTTCTTCACAGTTGGCGGCAATCAGCCCCAGCATTTT. This translates into CASSFFTVGGNQPQHF.

This rearrangement joins TRBV2 to TRBJ1-6; the match to TRBD1 covers 9 bases. CDR1 and CDR2 from the germline V gene are SNHLY and FYNNEI. Unmatched junction bases numbered 5, after V lost 11 bases and J lost 0 bases. The CDR3 is made up of 15 amino acids. The CDR3 sequence: CARRTGASYNSPLHF. DNA for the CDR3: TGTGCCCGCCGGACAGGGGCCTCCTATAATTCACCCCTCCACTTT.

The chain joins TRBV28 to TRBJ1-6; D unresolved. This CDR3 spans 16 amino acids. Trimming took 5 bases from V and 8 from J, leaving 19 bases between them. CDR1 is MDHEN, CDR2 SYDVKM, per germline. The CDR3: CASSSIRSHRYSPLHF. CDR3 DNA: TGTGCCAGCAGTAGTATCCGGTCGCACCGTTATTCACCCCTCCACTTT.

This clonotype was counted ten times or more. The chain combines TRBV28 with TRBJ2-7; possible D gene TRBD1, 5 bases. Trimming took 2 bases from V and 1 from J, leaving 18 bases between them. Germline-derived CDR1 and CDR2 are MDHEN and SYDVKM. This CDR3 region has 17 residues. Written as DNA, the CDR3 is TGTGCCAGCAGTTTAGCGACAGAGCAAATCCATTCCTACGAGCAGTACTTC. It encodes CASSLATEQIHSYEQYF.

Ten or more counts support this clonotype. J is TRBJ2-5 and V is TRBV6-1, with no clear D. Germline CDR1 MNHNS, CDR2 SASEGT. This CDR3 is built from 12 residues. V shed 6 bases and J shed 4 bases, with 9 bases lying between them. CDR3 nucleotide sequence: TGTGCCAGCAGGAACGAAGTAGAGACCCAGTACTTC. As protein: CASRNEVETQYF.

This clonotype showed up many times. The chain joins TRBV4-2 to TRBJ2-4; 10 nucleotides agree with TRBD2. The germline V gene encodes CDR1 LGHNA and CDR2 YNFKEQ. The length of the CDR3 is 16 residues. The ends lost 1 base at V and 2 bases at J; junction bases unmatched: 2. The CDR3 spells CASSQGTSGTKNIQYF. The CDR3 region has the DNA TGTGCCAGCAGCCAAGGGACTAGCGGTACCAAAAACATTCAGTACTTC.

Many counts were recorded for this clonotype. The rearrangement uses TRBV24-1 and TRBJ1-2; 7 nucleotides match TRBD1. Trimming removed 5 bases from V and 5 bases from J; junction bases left unmatched: 1. The CDR3 sequence is 12 residues long. From germline, CDR1 is KGHDR and CDR2 SFDVKD. CDR3 in amino acids: CATSATGYGYTF. DNA for the CDR3: TGTGCCACCAGTGCGACAGGGTATGGCTACACCTTC.

This chain connects TRBV30 to TRBJ1-1; D is unclear. V lost 3 bases and J lost 1, with 9 bases in between. This CDR3 has 13 residues. Germline V lookup: CDR1 GTSNPN, CDR2 SVGIG (reference sequence). The CDR3 region has the DNA TGTGCCTGGAGCGTCCAGGCGAACACTGAAGCTTTCTTT. This encodes CAWSVQANTEAFF.

This clonotype was seen at least ten times. This chain uses TRBV3-1 with TRBJ2-6; TRBD1 aligns across 8 bases. Germline V lookup: CDR1 LGHDT, CDR2 YNNKEL (reference sequence). The CDR3 sequence is 19 residues long. With 2 bases clipped from V and 2 bases from J, the junction kept 11 bases outside the gene matches. The CDR3 is CASSQTGGTFKTGANVLTF. CDR3 nucleotides: TGTGCCAGCAGCCAAACAGGGGGAACGTTTAAAACTGGGGCCAACGTCCTGACTTTC. Filled out from reference TRBV3-1 and TRBJ2-6, the complete variable domain reads DTAVSQTPKYLVTQMGNDKSIKCEQNLGHDTMYWYKQDSKKFLKIMFSYNNKELIINETVPNRFSPKSPDKAHLNLHINSLELGDSAVYFCASSQTGGTFKTGANVLTFGAGSRLTVL.

This clonotype was counted at least ten times. The chain joins TRBV7-3 to TRBJ1-6; TRBD1 is a possible D gene (6 bases). The germline V gene encodes CDR1 SGHTA and CDR2 FQGTGA. V lost 5 bases to trimming and J lost 7 bases, with 12 bases between them. This CDR3 has 14 residues. The CDR3 sequence is CASSLKGGNSPLHF. CDR3 coding DNA: TGTGCCAGCAGCCTAAAGGGGGGGAATTCACCCCTCCACTTT.

This clonotype has at least ten counts. The V call is TRBV6-2 or TRBV6-3, the J call TRBJ2-2; no definite D call. The germline gives CDR1 MNHEY, CDR2 SVGEGT. The V end was cut by 6 bases, the J end by 3 bases, with 11 bases between. The CDR3 extends over 14 amino acids. The CDR3 DNA sequence: TGTGCCAGCAGCTATACAGAGGACACCGGGGAGCTGTTTTTT. It yields the protein CASSYTEDTGELFF.

At least ten counts were recorded for this clonotype. The chain carries TRBV6-2 or TRBV6-3 and TRBJ2-7; D gene ambiguous. With 6 bases removed from V and 0 bases from J, the gap between germline ends came to 6 bases. Germline-derived CDR1 and CDR2 are MNHEY and SVGEGT. The CDR3 covers 12 residues. DNA for the CDR3: TGTGCCAGCAGGACAAGCTCCTACGAGCAGTACTTC. Translated: CASRTSSYEQYF.

This clonotype was seen repeatedly, ten times or more. This chain connects TRBV7-2 to TRBJ2-7; D could derive from TRBD1 or TRBD2 (5 bases each). There are 13 residues in the CDR3. Germline V CDR1 and CDR2: SGHTA, FQGNSA. Trimming took 2 bases from V and 4 from J, leaving 9 bases between them. The chain's CDR3 is CASSLLGPYEQYF. The CDR3, as DNA: TGTGCCAGCAGCTTATTGGGACCGTACGAGCAGTACTTC.

The table lists this clonotype with many counts. The chain is built from TRBV29-1 and TRBJ2-5; TRBD1 matches at 10 bases. The germline gives CDR1 SQVTM, CDR2 ANQGSEA. The V and J ends lost 6 bases and 7 bases, in that order; junction bases with no gene match: 14. The CDR3 sequence is 15 residues long. This CDR3 is CSVPRGTGEAGTQYF. The CDR3 DNA sequence: TGCAGCGTACCCAGGGGGACAGGGGAAGCGGGGACCCAGTACTTC.

This clonotype was seen ten or more times. The rearrangement uses TRBV20-1 and TRBJ1-1, with D tentatively TRBD1 (6 bases). The germline V gene has CDR1 DFQATT and CDR2 SNEGSKA (reference sequence). This CDR3 is built from 12 residues. Deletions cut 5 bases from V and 3 bases from J, with 10 bases between. CDR3 sequence: CSAPHRDTEAFF. For the CDR3, the DNA is TGCAGTGCTCCCCACAGGGACACTGAAGCTTTCTTT.

The rearrangement links TRBV10-1 to TRBJ1-1; D remains ambiguous. Deletions cut 6 bases from V and 3 bases from J, with 11 bases between. Germline assignment: CDR1 WNHNN and CDR2 SYGVQD (reference sequence). This CDR3 region has 13 residues. The CDR3 sequence: CASRVGPYTEAFF. CDR3 in DNA: TGCGCCAGCAGAGTTGGGCCTTACACTGAAGCTTTCTTT.

The chain links TRBV12-3 or TRBV12-4 to TRBJ1-1; D is uncertain. V shed 3 bases and J shed 7 bases, with 9 bases lying between them. This CDR3 contains 12 residues. The CDR3 reads CASSLLVGEAFF. CDR3 nucleotides: TGTGCCAGCAGTTTGCTGGTAGGTGAAGCTTTCTTT.

This clonotype was detected many times. The chain is built from TRBV7-2 and TRBJ1-1; maybe TRBD1 (5 bases). Trimming left V 0 bases short and J 2 bases short, with 7 bases between. Germline V gives CDR1 SGHTA, CDR2 FQGNSA. The CDR3 extends over 14 amino acids. CDR3 loop: CASSLARENTEAFF. CDR3 DNA: TGTGCCAGCAGCTTAGCCAGGGAAAACACTGAAGCTTTCTTT. Based on the CDR3 plus reference TRBV7-2 and TRBJ1-1, the full variable domain is GAGVSQSPSNKVTEKGKDVELRCDPISGHTALYWYRQSLGQGLEFLIYFQGNSAPDKSGLPSDRFSAERTGGSVSTLTIQRTQQEDSAVYLCASSLARENTEAFFGQGTRLTVV.